Shown below are 27 T cell receptor beta chains from a single sample sequenced in a study of blood T cells in healthy people across ages. With a J-beta primer mix and a sample-barcoded 5' primer, a second PCR ran about 7 to 11 cycles. TCRdb processed the 5' RACE reads anew with MiXCR; each CDR3 protein has one entry. The table includes around 1,900,000 distinct CDR3 sequences, about two fifths detected once. The material sequenced was blood. These receptors were obtained from a human donor in good health.

The gene calls are TRBV6-2 or TRBV6-3 and TRBJ2-1; D tentatively reads TRBD1 or TRBD2 (5 bases each). This CDR3 region has 13 residues. The V end was cut by 0 bases, the J end by 15 bases, with 15 bases between. Germline V gene lookup returns CDR1 MNHEY and CDR2 SVGEGT. The CDR3 region has the DNA TGTGCCAGCAGTTACTCGTTGTGGGGGTTTAGGTTCTTC. Its protein product is CASSYSLWGFRFF.

This chain joins TRBV12-3 or TRBV12-4 and TRBJ2-4; a possible D gene is TRBD1 (7 bases). The DNA end favors TRBJ2-5, so the J call may be wrong. The CDR3 length is 16 residues. Written as DNA, the CDR3 is TGTGCCAGCAGTACCACAGGGGACTGGTCCCAAGAGACCCAGTACTTC. The encoded protein is CASSTTGDWSQETQYF.

V usage is TRBV20-1 and J usage is TRBJ1-1, with 8 bases identical to TRBD1. The trim removed 3 bases at V and 10 bases at J, leaving 10 bases unmatched. The germline V gene encodes CDR1 DFQATT and CDR2 SNEGSKA (reference sequence). This CDR3 comprises 13 residues. The CDR3 DNA follows: TGCAGTGCTAGGGGGACAGGTTTTTTTGGAGCTTTCTTT. It translates to CSARGTGFFGAFF.

The rearrangement links TRBV7-9 to TRBJ2-3; D unresolved. V was trimmed by 4 bases and J by 1 base, leaving 6 bases between them. In germline, CDR1 is SEHNR, CDR2 FQNEAQ (reference sequence). CDR3 length: 13 residues. The CDR3 protein is CASSSYRTDTQYF. The CDR3 DNA reads TGTGCCAGCAGCTCATACCGCACAGATACGCAGTATTTT.

The V gene is TRBV7-2, the J gene TRBJ1-4; D not resolved. CDR3 size: 15 residues. The V end lost 2 bases, the J end lost 4 bases, and 11 bases lay between the germline ends. Germline V gene lookup returns CDR1 SGHTA and CDR2 FQGNSA. CDR3 sequence: CASSLRRSYNEKLFF. DNA of the CDR3: TGTGCCAGCAGCTTAAGACGGAGTTATAATGAAAAACTGTTTTTT.

This clonotype was seen more than once but under ten times. The chain couples TRBV7-9 to TRBJ2-4; TRBD1 might be the D (6 bases). The J call is uncertain, as TRBJ2-7 better fits the DNA end. This CDR3 has 14 residues. Germline values: CDR1 SEHNR, CDR2 FQNEAQ (reference sequence). In DNA form, the CDR3 reads TGTGCCAGCAGCCACAGACAGGTGGAGAACGAGCAGTACTTC. It codes for CASSHRQVENEQYF.

This clonotype was picked up many times. J is TRBJ2-7 and V is TRBV20-1, with 9 nucleotides matching TRBD1. This CDR3 comprises 17 residues. The germline gives CDR1 DFQATT, CDR2 SNEGSKA (reference sequence). V was clipped by 2 bases and J by 4 bases; unmatched bases: 15. Written as DNA, the CDR3 is TGCAGTGCTAGACCGTTTCCGGGACAGGGCGGGTTGTACGAGCAGTACTTC. Amino acid sequence: CSARPFPGQGGLYEQYF.

This clonotype came up a few times. This chain links TRBV29-1 with TRBJ2-3; D unclear. The germline V gene encodes CDR1 SQVTM and CDR2 ANQGSEA. The CDR3 has 16 residues. Trimming stripped 5 bases from V and 3 bases from J, with 21 bases between. CDR3 in amino acids: CSVIAPNLIGTDTQYF. CDR3 nucleotides: TGCAGCGTTATTGCTCCAAACCTGATCGGGACAGATACGCAGTATTTT.

A few counts support this clonotype. V usage is TRBV6-6 and J usage is TRBJ1-4; 7 nucleotides match TRBD1. This CDR3 region has 13 residues. CDR1 and CDR2 (germline): MNHNY, SVGAGI (reference sequence). With 4 bases clipped from V and 8 bases from J, the junction kept 4 bases outside the gene matches. The CDR3 DNA reads TGTGCCAGCAGTTCTGCCAGGGGGGAAAAACTGTTTTTT. This sequence encodes CASSSARGEKLFF.

The gene calls are TRBV7-9 and TRBJ1-1; 9 bases line up with TRBD1. Germline V gene lookup returns CDR1 SEHNR and CDR2 FQNEAQ (reference sequence). The J segment lost 10 bases and the V segment lost 5 bases, leaving 8 bases of the junction unmatched. This CDR3 is 13 amino acids long. DNA for the CDR3: TGTGCCAGCAGCGTTGCCGGGACAGGGCGAGCTTTCTTT. Protein sequence: CASSVAGTGRAFF.

V usage is TRBV7-9 and J usage is TRBJ2-3; 8 bases fit TRBD1. J was trimmed by 5 bases and V by 2 bases; bases with no gene match: 3. Germline lookup yields CDR1 SEHNR and CDR2 FQNEAQ (reference sequence). The CDR3 runs 14 residues. Here the CDR3 reads CASSLLQGVDTQYF. DNA of the CDR3: TGTGCCAGCAGCTTATTACAGGGGGTAGATACGCAGTATTTT.

This clonotype was detected only once. The chain has TRBV20-1 and TRBJ2-1, with 7 bases identical to TRBD2. V lost 0 bases and J lost 8; bases outside the gene matches: 16. This CDR3 has 17 amino acids. Germline V CDR1 and CDR2: DFQATT, SNEGSKA (reference sequence). The CDR3 protein is CSAREAPVGLVGDEQFF. The CDR3 bases are TGCAGTGCTAGAGAGGCGCCGGTAGGACTAGTCGGCGATGAGCAGTTCTTC.

There are a few counts of this clonotype. This sequence joins TRBV4-3 and TRBJ1-2, with D possibly TRBD1 on 5 matching bases. The CDR3 length is 15 residues. The V end lost 0 bases, the J end lost 8 bases, and 16 bases lay between the germline ends. Germline CDR1 is LGHNA and CDR2 is YSLEER. This CDR3 reads CASSQDRLGVEGYTF. DNA of the CDR3: TGCGCCAGCAGCCAAGATCGACTGGGGGTAGAAGGCTACACCTTC.

The V gene is TRBV10-3, the J gene TRBJ1-6; 8 bases fit TRBD1. The length of the CDR3 is 16 residues. The germline CDR1 and CDR2 sequences are ENHRY and SYGVKD. Unmatched junction bases numbered 7, after V lost 3 bases and J lost 6 bases. The CDR3 DNA is TGTGCCATCAGTGACACGGGGACAGGAGGTAATTCACCCCTCCACTTT. Its protein product is CAISDTGTGGNSPLHF.

This chain connects TRBV7-9 to TRBJ2-1; 10 bases line up with TRBD2. The germline CDR1 and CDR2 sequences are SEHNR and FQNEAQ (reference sequence). V lost 2 bases and J lost 9; bases outside the gene matches: 4. The CDR3 loop spans 14 amino acids. For the CDR3, the DNA is TGTGCCAGCAGCTTAACTAGCGGGGATGGTGAGCAGTTCTTC. It specifies CASSLTSGDGEQFF.

This clonotype was counted between two and nine times. The chain joins TRBV12-3 or TRBV12-4 to TRBJ1-5; TRBD1 might be the D (5 bases). Trimming shortened V by 3 bases and J by 0 bases, and 21 bases separated the two germline ends. This CDR3 region has 19 residues. Written as DNA, the CDR3 is TGTGCCAGCAGTTTTCGCCTATGGCCTAAGGGGAATAGCAATCAGCCCCAGCATTTT. Translating it yields CASSFRLWPKGNSNQPQHF.

The chain recombines TRBV11-3 with TRBJ2-1; maybe TRBD2 (5 bases). V lost 4 bases to trimming and J lost 3 bases, with 13 bases between them. The CDR3 extends over 15 amino acids. Germline CDR1 reads SGHNT; CDR2 reads YENEEA. DNA of the CDR3: TGTGCCAGCAGCTCCCTCGGAGCGGACTACAATGAGCAGTTCTTC. Its translation: CASSSLGADYNEQFF.

This clonotype was recorded a few times. The gene calls are TRBV20-1 and TRBJ2-5, with D perhaps TRBD2 (7 bases). Germline loops: CDR1 DFQATT, CDR2 SNEGSKA (reference sequence). This CDR3 comprises 14 residues. V was shortened by 6 bases and J by 4 bases, with 18 bases between the two germline ends. The CDR3 protein is CSALPGGRGETQYF. In DNA form, the CDR3 reads TGCAGTGCCCTTCCCGGGGGGCGAGGAGAGACCCAGTACTTC.

This clonotype was seen repeatedly, ten times or more. CDR3 bases: TGTGCCAGCAGTTACTCGGGACGCCAAGGTGGCTACACCTTC. Residues: CASSYSGRQGGYTF. The rearrangement uses TRBV6-2 or TRBV6-3 and TRBJ1-2; perhaps TRBD1 as D (5 bases). The CDR3 is 14 residues long. Germline assignment: CDR1 MNHEY and CDR2 SVGEGT. V gave up 0 bases and J gave up 7 bases, with 12 bases separating them.

The gene calls are TRBV7-2 and TRBJ1-2, with D unclear. The CDR3 covers 15 residues. The germline CDR1 and CDR2 sequences are SGHTA and FQGNSA. Trimming pared 1 base from V and 2 bases from J, leaving 11 bases between. The CDR3 here is CASSLGPAGNYGYTF. The CDR3 DNA is TGTGCCAGCAGCTTAGGACCGGCGGGCAACTATGGCTACACCTTC.

This clonotype has a handful of counts. The chain links TRBV20-1 to TRBJ2-1, with TRBD2 matching over 7 bases. The germline V gene has CDR1 DFQATT and CDR2 SNEGSKA (reference sequence). The CDR3 has 14 amino acids. The V segment lost 6 bases and the J segment 2 bases; nucleotides outside the gene matches: 7. CDR3 amino acids: CSAPRAGAYNEQFF. For the CDR3, the DNA is TGCAGTGCCCCCCGCGCGGGGGCCTACAATGAGCAGTTCTTC.

In its sample, this clonotype was seen a few times. J is TRBJ1-4 and V is TRBV6-5; D is uncertain. The germline V and J ends were trimmed by 6 bases and 6 bases, with 17 bases remaining between them. The CDR3 length is 15 residues. CDR1 and CDR2 (germline): MNHEY, SVGAGI. CDR3 nucleotides: TGTGCCAGCAGCCCCCAGGAGGCGGGAGATGAAAAACTGTTTTTT. Protein: CASSPQEAGDEKLFF.

This clonotype has only a few counts. V is TRBV7-2 and J is TRBJ2-2, with 9 bases that match TRBD1. The CDR3 covers 16 residues. V trimming: 4 bases; J trimming: 1 base; junction bases outside the gene matches: 4. Germline CDR1 reads SGHTA; CDR2 reads FQGNSA. The CDR3 here is CASSSLGQGNTGELFF. In DNA form, the CDR3 reads TGTGCCAGCAGCTCGCTGGGACAGGGGAACACCGGGGAGCTGTTTTTT.

The gene calls are TRBV29-1 and TRBJ2-5; maybe TRBD1 (6 bases). Germline values: CDR1 SQVTM, CDR2 ANQGSEA. The CDR3 spans 12 residues. V was cut by 7 bases and J by 5 bases, with 14 bases left in between. In nucleotides, the CDR3 is TGCAGCGCGTTACAGAGGGGGGAGACCCAGTACTTC. This sequence encodes CSALQRGETQYF.

The V gene is TRBV4-3, the J gene TRBJ1-6, with D perhaps matching TRBD1 (6 bases). Trimming stripped 5 bases from V and 8 bases from J, with 10 bases between. The CDR3 has 13 amino acids. The germline V gene encodes CDR1 LGHNA and CDR2 YSLEER. CDR3 coding DNA: TGCGCCAGCAGCTCAACAGGGTATTCACCCCTCCACTTT. Protein sequence: CASSSTGYSPLHF.

This chain links TRBV20-1 with TRBJ2-1, with 8 bases lining up with TRBD2. The CDR3 covers 13 residues. The germline V gene has CDR1 DFQATT and CDR2 SNEGSKA (reference sequence). J lost 7 bases, V lost 6 bases, and 8 bases had no gene match. DNA for the CDR3: TGCAGTGCCACCCGACTAGCGTTGAATGAGCAGTTCTTC. This translates into CSATRLALNEQFF.

The gene calls are TRBV29-1 and TRBJ2-3; D is perhaps TRBD1 (5 bases). CDR1 and CDR2 from the germline V gene are SQVTM and ANQGSEA. V gave up 0 bases and J gave up 2 bases, with 12 bases separating them. The CDR3 covers 15 residues. CDR3 region: CSVEDPGRVTDTQYF. In DNA, the CDR3 is TGCAGCGTTGAAGATCCAGGCAGGGTCACAGATACGCAGTATTTT.